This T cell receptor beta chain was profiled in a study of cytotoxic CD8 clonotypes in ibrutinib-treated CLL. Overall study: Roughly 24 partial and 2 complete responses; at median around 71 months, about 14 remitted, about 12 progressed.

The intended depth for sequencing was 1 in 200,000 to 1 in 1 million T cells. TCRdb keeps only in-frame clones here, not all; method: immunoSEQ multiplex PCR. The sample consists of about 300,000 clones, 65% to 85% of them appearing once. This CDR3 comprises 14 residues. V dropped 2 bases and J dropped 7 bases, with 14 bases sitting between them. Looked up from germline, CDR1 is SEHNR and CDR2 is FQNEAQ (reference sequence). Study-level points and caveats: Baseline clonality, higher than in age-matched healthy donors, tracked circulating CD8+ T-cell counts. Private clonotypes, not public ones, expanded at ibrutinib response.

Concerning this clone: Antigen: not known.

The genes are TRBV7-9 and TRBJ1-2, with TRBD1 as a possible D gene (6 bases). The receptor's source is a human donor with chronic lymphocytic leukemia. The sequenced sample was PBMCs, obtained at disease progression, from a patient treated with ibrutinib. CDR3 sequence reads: CASSLKVRGTGYTF. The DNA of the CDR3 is TGTGCCAGCAGCTTAAAGGTCAGGGGCACTGGCTACACCTTC.